A single sample is the source of the 19 T cell receptor beta chains below, sequenced in a study of post-analysis software for immune sequencing data. General observations from the study: TRBV5-6, TRBV5-1 and TRBV20-1 were among 4 or 5 TRBV segments more frequent in patients than controls.

For these TCRs, the target antigens are not known. cDNA libraries of TCR beta carried unique molecular identifiers. TCRdb processed the PCR reads anew with MiXCR; each CDR3 protein has one entry. The table records about 260,000 distinct CDR3 sequences, less than 40% of them present only once. Sequenced input: blood. These TCRs come from a girl aged 10 to 17 with multiple sclerosis.

The V gene is TRBV15, the J gene TRBJ2-3; no definite D call. Germline V CDR1 and CDR2: LNHNV, YYDKDF (reference sequence). V was trimmed by 3 bases and J by 2 bases, leaving 18 bases between them. This CDR3 contains 17 residues. The CDR3 nucleotides read TGTGCCACCAGCAGGCCCCCCCCCTACTTGACCACAGATACGCAGTATTTT. Protein: CATSRPPPYLTTDTQYF.

This clonotype was found many times. The rearrangement uses TRBV6-1 and TRBJ1-5, with D perhaps TRBD1 (5 bases). This CDR3 is built from 15 residues. Trimming stripped 2 bases from V and 1 base from J, with 9 bases between. The germline V gene encodes CDR1 MNHNS and CDR2 SASEGT. CDR3 sequence reads: CASSENRGSNQPQHF. The CDR3 nucleotides are TGTGCCAGCAGTGAAAACCGGGGGAGCAATCAGCCCCAGCATTTT.

This clonotype was observed at least ten times. This chain joins TRBV29-1 and TRBJ1-1; 8 nucleotides agree with TRBD1. Germline values: CDR1 SQVTM, CDR2 ANQGSEA. V was pared by 5 bases and J by 3 bases, with 14 bases of the junction left unmatched. The CDR3 has 16 amino acids. CDR3 residues: CSVRQGARIGDTEAFF. The DNA for the CDR3 is TGCAGCGTTCGTCAGGGGGCAAGGATAGGGGACACTGAAGCTTTCTTT.

This clonotype showed up many times. The CDR3 reads CASSPMAGPDTQYF. The CDR3, as DNA: TGTGCCAGCAGCCCGATGGCCGGTCCAGATACGCAGTATTTT. The chain is built from TRBV11-2 and TRBJ2-3, with no clear D. V lost 5 bases to trimming and J lost 4 bases, with 13 bases between them. This CDR3 is built from 14 residues. Germline CDR1 reads SGHAT; CDR2 reads FQNNGV.

The genes are TRBV20-1 and TRBJ1-6; weak D call: TRBD1 (5 bases). The CDR3 consists of 17 residues. Trimming cost V 6 bases and J 0 bases, with 18 bases left between them. From germline, CDR1 is DFQATT and CDR2 SNEGSKA (reference sequence). This chain's CDR3 is CSAIDRARSSYNSPLHF. The CDR3 region has the DNA TGCAGTGCGATCGACAGAGCCCGGAGCTCCTATAATTCACCCCTCCACTTT.

V and J are TRBV20-1 and TRBJ1-1, with a weak D call TRBD1 (6 bases). Deletions cut 4 bases from V and 6 bases from J, with 12 bases between. The CDR3 spans 12 residues. Per the germline V gene, CDR1 is DFQATT and CDR2 is SNEGSKA (reference sequence). The CDR3 nucleotides read TGCAGTGCTAAGAGACAGGCATCTGAAGCTTTCTTT. Protein sequence: CSAKRQASEAFF.

This clonotype was seen a handful of times. This rearrangement joins TRBV14 to TRBJ2-1; TRBD2 might be the D (6 bases). This CDR3 is 14 amino acids long. Trimming took 6 bases from V and 2 from J, leaving 11 bases between them. In germline, CDR1 is SGHDN, CDR2 FVKESK. This chain's CDR3 is CASRGREAYNEQFF. CDR3 bases: TGTGCCAGCAGAGGCAGGGAGGCCTACAATGAGCAGTTCTTC.

The count of this clonotype is one. Being one base from a much bigger clone, this may be a read error. The genes are TRBV15 and TRBJ2-7; no definite D call. Trimming shortened V by 5 bases and J by 7 bases, and 12 bases separated the two germline ends. This CDR3 contains 12 residues. Germline assignment: CDR1 LNHNV and CDR2 YYDKDF (reference sequence). The CDR3 nucleotides read TGTGCCACCAGCTTGTCAGCTTATGAGCAGTACTTC. Its protein is CATSLSAYEQYF.

Notes on this clonotype: The junction shows a germline mismatch at one end, possibly a read error. The chain couples TRBV20-1 to TRBJ1-6; maybe TRBD1 (6 bases). Germline lookup yields CDR1 DFQATT and CDR2 SNEGSKA (reference sequence). This CDR3 has 14 amino acids. CDR3 loop: CSVPSTGSDSPPHF. The CDR3 DNA is TGCAGTGTTCCGTCTACAGGGTCCGATTCACCCCCCCACTTT.

The table lists this clonotype with many counts. A junction boundary mismatches the germline segment, possibly from a read error. This sequence joins TRBV7-2 and TRBJ2-7, with 7 bases lining up with TRBD2. CDR1 is SGHTA, CDR2 FQGNSA, per germline. This CDR3 contains 14 residues. The CDR3 spells CASSLAVSSYEQYF. As DNA, the CDR3 is TGTGCCAGCAGCCTAGCGGTAAGCTCCTACGAGCAGTACTTC.

With respect to this clonotype: A junction end diverges from the germline sequence, so it may reflect a read error. The chain couples TRBV12-3 or TRBV12-4 to TRBJ2-1; D may be TRBD2 (7 bases). The CDR3 contains 14 residues. The CDR3 protein is CTRGGDLPPNEQFF. DNA of the CDR3: TGTACCAGAGGGGGGGACCTTCCCCCTAATGAGCAGTTCTTC.

The chain recombines TRBV20-1 with TRBJ2-2; either TRBD1 or TRBD2 may fit D (6 bases each). V dropped 3 bases and J dropped 5 bases, with 19 bases sitting between them. Per germline, CDR1 DFQATT and CDR2 SNEGSKA (reference sequence). The CDR3 consists of 16 residues. CDR3: CSASGGMGALTGELFF. The CDR3 DNA follows: TGCAGTGCTAGCGGGGGCATGGGGGCGCTGACCGGGGAGCTGTTTTTT.

The sample holds many counts of this clonotype. The J gene is TRBJ2-1, the V gene TRBV7-9, with D unclear. CDR3 size: 14 residues. Germline V CDR1 and CDR2: SEHNR, FQNEAQ (reference sequence). V lost 1 base to trimming and J lost 5 bases, with 9 bases between them. CDR3 DNA sequence: TGTGCCAGCAGCTTAGTTCACCGAAACAATGAGCAGTTCTTC. Protein: CASSLVHRNNEQFF.

This clonotype occurred many times. The rearrangement joins TRBV7-2 to TRBJ2-3; the D is unclear. V dropped 3 bases and J dropped 2 bases, with 18 bases sitting between them. Germline V gene sequence: CDR1 SGHTA, CDR2 FQGNSA. The CDR3 sequence is 17 residues long. The CDR3 spells CASSLTPLTSSTDTQYF. The DNA for the CDR3 is TGTGCCAGCAGCTTGACCCCCTTGACATCTTCCACAGATACGCAGTATTTT.

This clonotype appeared a few times. The gene calls are TRBV19 and TRBJ2-4; 7 nucleotides agree with TRBD1. Germline loops: CDR1 LNHDA, CDR2 SQIVND (reference sequence). J gave up 5 bases and V 10 bases, and 11 bases lay outside the gene matches. This CDR3 contains 14 residues. The CDR3 reads CATDGHRGQNIQYF. CDR3 sequence (DNA): TGTGCCACCGATGGGCACAGGGGACAAAACATTCAGTACTTC.

As to this clonotype: A read error is possible here, since a much larger clone lies one base away. The chain couples TRBV27 to TRBJ1-6; a weak D match, TRBD1 (6 bases). Germline lookup yields CDR1 MNHEY and CDR2 SMNVEV (reference sequence). The length of the CDR3 is 17 residues. V was shortened by 4 bases and J by 10 bases, with 23 bases between the two germline ends. Here the CDR3 DNA reads TGTGCCAGCAGTTCATCGGTTCCGGGGGGCAGCTGGTCACCCCTCCACTTT. It is translated as CASSSSVPGGSWSPLHF.

This rearrangement joins TRBV3-1 to TRBJ1-1, with no clear D. The CDR3 is 14 residues long. V was clipped by 6 bases and J by 0 bases, with 11 bases between them. Germline loops: CDR1 LGHDT, CDR2 YNNKEL (reference sequence). The CDR3 sequence is CASRVADMNTEAFF. The CDR3 DNA follows: TGTGCCAGCAGAGTGGCAGACATGAACACTGAAGCTTTCTTT. Full variable domain (missing parts from reference TRBV3-1 and TRBJ1-1): DTAVSQTPKYLVTQMGNDKSIKCEQNLGHDTMYWYKQDSKKFLKIMFSYNNKELIINETVPNRFSPKSPDKAHLNLHINSLELGDSAVYFCASRVADMNTEAFFGQGTRLTVV.

The rearrangement uses TRBV11-3 and TRBJ2-5, with D unresolved. Germline CDR1 reads SGHNT; CDR2 reads YENEEA. The V end was cut by 4 bases, the J end by 2 bases, with 14 bases between. CDR3 length: 15 amino acids. The DNA for the CDR3 is TGTGCCAGCAGCTCTGCCCGACACATACAAGAGACCCAGTACTTC. Translation: CASSSARHIQETQYF. The full variable domain, with the rest looked up from reference TRBV11-3 and TRBJ2-5, is EAGVVQSPRYKIIEKKQPVAFWCNPISGHNTLYWYLQNLGQGPELLIRYENEEAVDDSQLPKDRFSAERLKGVDSTLKIQPAELGDSAVYLCASSSARHIQETQYFGPGTRLLVL.

Concerning this clonotype itself: Being one base from a much bigger clone, this may be a read error. The J gene is TRBJ2-1, the V gene TRBV4-1, with 10 bases matching TRBD2. The CDR3 extends over 16 amino acids. CDR1 MGHRA and CDR2 YSYEKL come from the germline V gene. Trimming cost V 4 bases and J 4 bases; bases outside gene matches: 7. CDR3 sequence reads: CASSLFLAGEYNEQFF. CDR3 sequence (DNA): TGCGCCAGCAGCCTTTTCCTAGCGGGGGAGTACAATGAGCAGTTCTTC.